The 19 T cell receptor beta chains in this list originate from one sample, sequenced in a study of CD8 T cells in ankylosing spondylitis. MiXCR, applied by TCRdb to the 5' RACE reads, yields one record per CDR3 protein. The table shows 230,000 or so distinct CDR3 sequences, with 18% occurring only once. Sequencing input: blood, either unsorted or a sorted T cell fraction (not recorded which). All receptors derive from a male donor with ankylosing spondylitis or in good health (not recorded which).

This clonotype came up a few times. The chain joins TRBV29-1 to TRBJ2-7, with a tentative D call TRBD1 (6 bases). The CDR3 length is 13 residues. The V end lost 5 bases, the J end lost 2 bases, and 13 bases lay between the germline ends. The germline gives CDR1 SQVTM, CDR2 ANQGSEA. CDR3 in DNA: TGCAGCGTTTCCACAGGGTATGCCTACGAGCAGTACTTC. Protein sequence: CSVSTGYAYEQYF.

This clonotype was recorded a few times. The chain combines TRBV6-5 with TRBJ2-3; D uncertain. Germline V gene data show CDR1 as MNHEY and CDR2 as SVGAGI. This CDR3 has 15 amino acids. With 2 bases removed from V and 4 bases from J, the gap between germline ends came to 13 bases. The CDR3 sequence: CASSYVLGPPDTQYF. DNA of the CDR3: TGTGCCAGCAGTTACGTGCTAGGCCCTCCAGATACGCAGTATTTT.

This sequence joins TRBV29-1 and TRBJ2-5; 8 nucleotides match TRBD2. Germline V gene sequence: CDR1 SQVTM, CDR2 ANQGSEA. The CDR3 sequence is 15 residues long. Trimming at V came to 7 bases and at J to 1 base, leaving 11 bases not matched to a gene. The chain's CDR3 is CSAEPSGLIQETQYF. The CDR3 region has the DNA TGCAGCGCCGAACCTAGCGGGCTAATCCAAGAGACCCAGTACTTC.

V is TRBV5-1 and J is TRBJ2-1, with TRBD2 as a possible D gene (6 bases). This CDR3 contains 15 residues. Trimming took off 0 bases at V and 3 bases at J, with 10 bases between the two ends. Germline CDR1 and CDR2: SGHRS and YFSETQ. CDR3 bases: TGCGCCAGCAGCTTGGTAGCGGCCCTCTACAATGAGCAGTTCTTC. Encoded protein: CASSLVAALYNEQFF.

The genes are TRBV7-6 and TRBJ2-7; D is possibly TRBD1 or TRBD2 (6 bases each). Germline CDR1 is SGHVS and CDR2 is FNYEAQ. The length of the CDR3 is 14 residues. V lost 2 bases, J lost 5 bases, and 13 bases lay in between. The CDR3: CASSLNPGDNEQYF. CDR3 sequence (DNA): TGTGCCAGCAGCTTAAACCCGGGGGACAACGAGCAGTACTTC.

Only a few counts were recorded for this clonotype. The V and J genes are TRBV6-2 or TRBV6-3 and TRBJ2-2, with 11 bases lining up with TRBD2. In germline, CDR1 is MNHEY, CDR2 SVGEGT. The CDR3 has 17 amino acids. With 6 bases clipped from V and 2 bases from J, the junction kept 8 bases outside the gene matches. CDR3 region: CASSRPTSGKNTGELFF. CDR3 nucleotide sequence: TGTGCCAGCAGCCGCCCGACTAGCGGGAAAAACACCGGGGAGCTGTTTTTT.

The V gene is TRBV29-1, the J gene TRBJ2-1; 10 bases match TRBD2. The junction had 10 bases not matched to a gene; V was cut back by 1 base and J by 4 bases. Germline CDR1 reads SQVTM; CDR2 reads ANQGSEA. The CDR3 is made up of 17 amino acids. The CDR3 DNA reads TGCAGCGTTGAAGGTGCGGCTAGCGGGAGTAGGTACAATGAGCAGTTCTTC. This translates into CSVEGAASGSRYNEQFF.

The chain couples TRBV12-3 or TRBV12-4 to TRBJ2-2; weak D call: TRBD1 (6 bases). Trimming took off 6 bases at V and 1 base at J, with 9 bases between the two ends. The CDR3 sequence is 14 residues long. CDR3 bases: TGTGCCAGCAGCCGAGGGGGGAACACCGGGGAGCTGTTTTTT. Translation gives CASSRGGNTGELFF.

DNA for the CDR3: TGCAGCGTTGTGGGTTATACGCAGTATTTT. It specifies CSVVGYTQYF. The J gene is TRBJ2-3, the V gene TRBV29-1; the D is unclear. Trimming took off 4 bases at V and 7 bases at J, with 6 bases between the two ends. The CDR3 is 10 amino acids. Germline V gene lookup returns CDR1 SQVTM and CDR2 ANQGSEA.

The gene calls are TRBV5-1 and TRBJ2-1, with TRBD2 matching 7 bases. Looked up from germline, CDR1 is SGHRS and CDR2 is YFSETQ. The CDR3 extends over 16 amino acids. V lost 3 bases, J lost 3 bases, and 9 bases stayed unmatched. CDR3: CASSSPLRENYNEQFF. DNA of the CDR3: TGCGCCAGCAGCTCCCCCTTGCGGGAGAACTACAATGAGCAGTTCTTC.

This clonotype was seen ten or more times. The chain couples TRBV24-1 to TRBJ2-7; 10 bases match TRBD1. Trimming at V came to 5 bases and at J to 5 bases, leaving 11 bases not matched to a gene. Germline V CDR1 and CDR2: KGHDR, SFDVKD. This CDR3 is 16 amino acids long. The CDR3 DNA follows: TGTGCCACCAGTGTCCGGGGACAGGGGTTTATCAACGAGCAGTACTTC. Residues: CATSVRGQGFINEQYF.

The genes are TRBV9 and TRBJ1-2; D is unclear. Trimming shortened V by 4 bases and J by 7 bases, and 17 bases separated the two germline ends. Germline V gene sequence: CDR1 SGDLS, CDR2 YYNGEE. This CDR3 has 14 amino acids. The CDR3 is CASSSVSAAGGYTF. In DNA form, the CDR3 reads TGTGCCAGCAGCTCCGTCAGCGCAGCAGGTGGCTACACCTTC.

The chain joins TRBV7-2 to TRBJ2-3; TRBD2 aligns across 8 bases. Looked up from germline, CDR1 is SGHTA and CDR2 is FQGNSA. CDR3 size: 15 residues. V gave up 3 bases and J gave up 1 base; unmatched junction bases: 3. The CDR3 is CASSLIAGRTDTQYF. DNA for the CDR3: TGTGCCAGCAGCTTGATAGCGGGGCGCACAGATACGCAGTATTTT.

This CDR3 reads CASSQERTDSYEQYF. DNA of the CDR3: TGCGCCAGCAGCCAAGAGCGGACAGATTCCTACGAGCAGTACTTC. The V call is TRBV4-3, the J call TRBJ2-7; D perhaps matches TRBD1 (6 bases). The germline V gene encodes CDR1 LGHNA and CDR2 YSLEER. The length of the CDR3 is 15 residues. Trimming removed 0 bases from V and 1 base from J, with 10 bases in between.

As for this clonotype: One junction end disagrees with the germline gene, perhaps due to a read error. The CDR3 sequence: CASSTTRSYYEQFF. The CDR3 coding sequence is TGTGCCAGCAGCACCACTAGGTCCTACTATGAGCAGTTCTTC. The J gene is TRBJ2-1, the V gene TRBV11-2; D is perhaps TRBD2 (5 bases). The CDR3 has 14 amino acids. CDR1 and CDR2 (germline): SGHAT, FQNNGV.

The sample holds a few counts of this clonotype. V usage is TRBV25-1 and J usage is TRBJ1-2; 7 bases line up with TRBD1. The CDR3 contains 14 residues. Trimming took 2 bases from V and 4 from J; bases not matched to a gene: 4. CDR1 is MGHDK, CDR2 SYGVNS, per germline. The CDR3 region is CASSEGEGAYGYTF. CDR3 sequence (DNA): TGTGCCAGCAGTGAAGGGGAGGGGGCCTATGGCTACACCTTC.

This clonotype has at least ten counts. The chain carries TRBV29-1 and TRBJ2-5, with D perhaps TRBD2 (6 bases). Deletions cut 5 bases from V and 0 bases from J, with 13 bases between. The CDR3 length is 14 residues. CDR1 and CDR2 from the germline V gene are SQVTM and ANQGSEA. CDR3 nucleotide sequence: TGCAGCGTTCTCGGGAGCCGGTACCAAGAGACCCAGTACTTC. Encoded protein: CSVLGSRYQETQYF.

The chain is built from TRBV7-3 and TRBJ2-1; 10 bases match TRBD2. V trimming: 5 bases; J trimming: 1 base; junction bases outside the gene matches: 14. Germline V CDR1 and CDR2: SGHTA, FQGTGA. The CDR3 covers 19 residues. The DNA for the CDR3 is TGTGCCAGCAGCCTACTCAAGCGGGAGGGCCTGGGGTCCTACAATGAGCAGTTCTTC. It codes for CASSLLKREGLGSYNEQFF. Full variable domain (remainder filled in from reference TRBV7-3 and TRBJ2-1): GAGVSQTPSNKVTEKGKYVELRCDPISGHTALYWYRQSLGQGPEFLIYFQGTGAADDSGLPNDRFFAVRPEGSVSTLKIQRTERGDSAVYLCASSLLKREGLGSYNEQFFGPGTRLTVL.

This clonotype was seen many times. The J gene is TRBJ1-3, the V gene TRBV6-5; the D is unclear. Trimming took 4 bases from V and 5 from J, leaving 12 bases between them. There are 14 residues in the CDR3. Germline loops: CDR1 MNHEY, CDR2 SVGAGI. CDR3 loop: CASSSSGSRNTIYF. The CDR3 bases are TGTGCCAGCAGTTCCTCAGGTTCTCGAAACACCATATATTTT.